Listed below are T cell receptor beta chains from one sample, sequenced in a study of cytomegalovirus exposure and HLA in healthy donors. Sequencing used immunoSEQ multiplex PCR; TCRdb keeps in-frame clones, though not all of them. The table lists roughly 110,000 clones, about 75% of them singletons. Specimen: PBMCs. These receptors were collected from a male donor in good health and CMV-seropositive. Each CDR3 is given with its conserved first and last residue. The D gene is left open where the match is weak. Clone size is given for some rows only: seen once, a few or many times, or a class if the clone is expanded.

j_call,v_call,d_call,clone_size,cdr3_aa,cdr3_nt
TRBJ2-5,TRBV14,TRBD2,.,CASSQVGAAGGPLGETQYF,TGTGCCAGCAGCCAAGTCGGAGCAGCGGGGGGGCCTCTGGGGGAGACCCAGTACTTC
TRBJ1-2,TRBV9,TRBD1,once,CASSEGQGGSDGYTF,TGTGCCAGCAGCGAAGGACAGGGGGGGTCGGATGGCTACACCTTC
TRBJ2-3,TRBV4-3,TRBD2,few,CASSQDRARGAPDTQYF,TGCGCCAGCAGCCAAGATAGGGCGCGGGGGGCCCCAGATACGCAGTATTTT
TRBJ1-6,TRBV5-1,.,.,CASSLVGPAPLHF,TGCGCCAGCAGCTTGGTGGGGCCGGCACCCCTCCACTTT
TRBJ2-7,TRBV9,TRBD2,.,CASSGEPSGTYSYEQYF,TGTGCCAGCAGCGGAGAACCTAGCGGCACGTACTCCTACGAGCAGTACTTC
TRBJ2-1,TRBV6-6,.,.,CASSFVDEQFF,TGTGCCAGCAGTTTCGTCGATGAGCAGTTCTTC
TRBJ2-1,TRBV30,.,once,CAWSVLFGNEQFF,TGTGCCTGGAGTGTACTATTCGGCAATGAGCAGTTCTTC
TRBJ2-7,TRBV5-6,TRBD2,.,CASSWNSGAIHYEQYF,TGTGCCAGCAGCTGGAATAGCGGGGCGATACACTACGAGCAGTACTTC
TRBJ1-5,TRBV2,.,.,CASTRGPNQPQHF,TGTGCCAGCACCCGCGGGCCCAATCAGCCCCAGCATTTT
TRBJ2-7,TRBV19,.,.,CASSYTQGIYEQYF,TGTGCCAGTAGTTACACACAGGGTATCTACGAGCAGTACTTC
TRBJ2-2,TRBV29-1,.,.,CSVEGATGQTGELFF,TGCAGCGTTGAAGGGGCCACAGGGCAGACCGGGGAGCTGTTTTTT
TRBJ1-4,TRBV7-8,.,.,CASSLGQGNEKLFF,TGTGCCAGCAGCTTAGGCCAGGGCAATGAAAAACTGTTTTTT
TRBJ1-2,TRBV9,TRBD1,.,CASSEGQGNYGYTF,TGTGCCAGCAGCGAGGGACAGGGGAACTATGGCTACACCTTC
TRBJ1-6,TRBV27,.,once,CASSLAGYYNSPLHF,TGTGCCAGCAGTTTGGCAGGGTACTATAATTCACCCCTCCACTTT
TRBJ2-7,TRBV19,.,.,CATERGSRGEQYF,TGTGCCACCGAGAGGGGGTCCCGGGGCGAGCAGTACTTC
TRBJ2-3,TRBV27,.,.,CASSYRGYTDTQYF,TGTGCCAGCAGTTATCGCGGATACACAGATACGCAGTATTTT
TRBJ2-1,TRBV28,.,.,CASSYSGGGNEQFF,TGTGCCAGCAGCTACAGTGGAGGCGGGAATGAGCAGTTCTTC
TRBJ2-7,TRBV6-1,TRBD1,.,CASSEKLNPGQGTYEQYF,TGTGCCAGCAGTGAAAAACTTAATCCGGGACAGGGAACCTACGAGCAGTACTTC
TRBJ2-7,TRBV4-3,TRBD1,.,CASSQRWGQAYEQYF,TGCGCCAGCAGCCAAAGGTGGGGACAGGCGTACGAGCAGTACTTC
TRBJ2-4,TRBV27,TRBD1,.,CASSPTPGTAAKNIQYF,TGTGCCAGCAGTCCGACGCCGGGGACAGCAGCCAAAAACATTCAGTACTTC
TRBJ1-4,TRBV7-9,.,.,CASSLEEGKLFF,TGTGCCAGCAGCCTTGAAGAGGGAAAACTGTTTTTT
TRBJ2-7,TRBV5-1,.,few,CASSLTGSSYEQYF,TGCGCCAGCAGCTTGACAGGGAGCTCCTACGAGCAGTACTTC
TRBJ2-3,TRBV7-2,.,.,CASSAGPNTQYF,TGTGCCAGCAGCGCGGGACCTAATACGCAGTATTTT
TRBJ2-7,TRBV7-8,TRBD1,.,CASSFPGQGDSFSYEQYF,TGTGCCAGCAGCTTTCCTGGACAGGGTGATTCCTTCTCCTACGAGCAGTACTTC
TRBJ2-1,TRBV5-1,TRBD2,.,CASSAGGHSYNEQFF,TGCGCCAGCAGCGCGGGGGGGCACTCCTACAATGAGCAGTTCTTC
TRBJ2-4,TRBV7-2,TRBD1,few,CASSGGTGTKNIQYF,TGTGCCAGCAGCGGGGGGACAGGGACCAAAAACATTCAGTACTTC
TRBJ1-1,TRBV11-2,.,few,CASSLQGAVPEAFF,TGTGCCAGCAGCTTACAGGGCGCGGTCCCTGAAGCTTTCTTT
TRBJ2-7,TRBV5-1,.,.,CASSPRDSRSYEQYF,TGCGCCAGCAGCCCAAGGGACTCCCGATCCTACGAGCAGTACTTC
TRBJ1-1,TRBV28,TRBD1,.,CASSPGTGEFGTEAFF,TGTGCCAGCAGTCCGGGGACAGGGGAATTCGGGACTGAAGCTTTCTTT
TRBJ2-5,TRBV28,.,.,CASSSGLTEETQYF,TGTGCCAGCAGTTCAGGACTTACGGAAGAGACCCAGTACTTC
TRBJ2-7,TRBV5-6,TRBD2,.,CASSVLTSGGAGRTYEQYF,TGTGCCAGCAGCGTCCTGACTAGCGGGGGGGCCGGGCGGACCTACGAGCAGTACTTC
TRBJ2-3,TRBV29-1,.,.,CSVVGGKTDTQYF,TGCAGCGTTGTTGGAGGGAAAACAGATACGCAGTATTTT
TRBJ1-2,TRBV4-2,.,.,CASSPGGFLYGYTF,TGTGCCAGCAGCCCCGGGGGATTTCTCTATGGCTACACCTTC
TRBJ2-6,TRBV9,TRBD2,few,CASSGVIGSGGRMGANVLTF,TGTGCCAGCAGCGGAGTTATAGGTAGCGGGGGTCGGATGGGGGCCAACGTCCTGACTTTC
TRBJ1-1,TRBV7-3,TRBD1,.,CASSLSGRTGEAFF,TGTGCCAGCAGCCTCTCCGGCAGGACAGGGGAAGCTTTCTTT
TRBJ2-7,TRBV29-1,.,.,CSVEDRAYEQYF,TGCAGCGTTGAGGACAGAGCCTACGAGCAGTACTTC
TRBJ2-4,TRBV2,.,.,CASRIGIAKNIQYF,TGTGCCAGCAGGATCGGTATAGCCAAAAACATTCAGTACTTC
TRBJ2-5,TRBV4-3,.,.,CASSQVFGEGETQYF,TGCGCCAGCAGCCAAGTCTTCGGGGAAGGTGAGACCCAGTACTTC
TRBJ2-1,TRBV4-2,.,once,CASSQKQGSGSYNEQFF,TGTGCCAGCAGCCAAAAACAGGGTTCGGGTTCCTACAATGAGCAGTTCTTC
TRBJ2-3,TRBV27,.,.,CASSNGGGTQYF,TGTGCCAGCAGCAACGGCGGCGGTACGCAGTATTTT
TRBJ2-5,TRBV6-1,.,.,CASNTRGTQYF,TGTGCCAGCAACACTCGAGGGACCCAGTACTTC
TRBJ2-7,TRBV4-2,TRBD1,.,CASSQGTGPPHEQYF,TGTGCCAGCAGCCAGGGGACAGGACCACCACACGAGCAGTACTTC
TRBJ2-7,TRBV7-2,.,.,CASSSLSGSSYEQYF,TGTGCCAGCAGCTCCCTCTCGGGATCCTCCTACGAGCAGTACTTC
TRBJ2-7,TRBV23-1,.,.,CASSQLRKGEYF,TGCGCCAGCAGTCAATTGAGAAAAGGGGAGTACTTC
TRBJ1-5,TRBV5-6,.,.,CASSPGQGGNQPQNF,TGTGCCAGCAGCCCTGGGCAGGGTGGCAATCAGCCCCAGAATTTT
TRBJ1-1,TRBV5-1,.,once,CASSLQGSSTEAFF,TGCGCCAGCAGCTTACAGGGTAGTAGCACTGAAGCTTTCTTT